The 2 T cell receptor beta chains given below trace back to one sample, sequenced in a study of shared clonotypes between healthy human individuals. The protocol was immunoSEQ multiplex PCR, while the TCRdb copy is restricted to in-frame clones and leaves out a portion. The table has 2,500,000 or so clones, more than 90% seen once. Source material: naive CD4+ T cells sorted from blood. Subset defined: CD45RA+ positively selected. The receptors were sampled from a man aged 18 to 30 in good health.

CDR3 region: CASSLFTGTGELFGNQPQHF. Written as DNA, the CDR3 is TGTGCCAGCAGTTTATTTACCGGGACAGGGGAGCTGTTTGGCAATCAGCCCCAGCATTTT. J is TRBJ1-5 and V is TRBV28; 10 bases match TRBD1. There are 20 residues in the CDR3. The V gene end was trimmed by 1 base and the J gene end by 2 bases; junction bases not matched to a gene: 14. Germline CDR1 MDHEN, CDR2 SYDVKM.

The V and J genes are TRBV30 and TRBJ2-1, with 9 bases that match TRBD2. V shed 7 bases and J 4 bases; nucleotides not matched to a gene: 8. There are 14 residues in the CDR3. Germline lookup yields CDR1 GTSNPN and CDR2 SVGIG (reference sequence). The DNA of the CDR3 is TGTGCCTACACTGGACTAGCGAATTACAATGAGCAGTTCTTC. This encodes CAYTGLANYNEQFF.